The entry that follows covers one T cell receptor beta chain sequence. Autoimmune disease history or systemic immunosuppression meant exclusion. On cycle 4 day 1 and cycle 7 day 1, as well as at baseline, blood was sampled. The protocol was immunoSEQ multiplex PCR, while the TCRdb copy is restricted to in-frame clones and leaves out a portion. The sample has tens of thousands of clones, 81% seen once. These data belong to a study of OX40 agonist ivuxolimab in advanced cancers. Study information: Hepatocellular carcinoma, melanoma, renal cell or head and neck cancer was diagnosed in the dose-escalation patients.

The trim removed 4 bases at V and 2 bases at J, leaving 6 bases unmatched. Germline-derived CDR1 and CDR2 are SGHRS and YFSETQ. This CDR3 is built from 15 residues. The chain uses TRBV5-1 and TRBJ2-7; 10 positions agree with TRBD2. The sequences come from CD4+ or CD8+ T cells sorted from blood, collected in a trial of the OX40 agonist ivuxolimab. The receptor comes from an adult with an advanced solid tumor such as melanoma, head and neck, liver or kidney cancer. CDR3 sequence reads: CASSPNSGGPYEQYF. DNA of the CDR3: TGCGCCAGCAGCCCCAATAGCGGGGGGCCCTACGAGCAGTACTTC.